These 17 T cell receptor beta chains were all obtained from the same sample, sequenced in a study of shared clonotypes between healthy human individuals. The method was immunoSEQ multiplex PCR; TCRdb's version includes in-frame clones alone and lacks a portion of them. The top ten hold 1% to 1.5% of the sample, which has some 1,900,000 clones, about 95% seen once. Terminally differentiated effector memory CD45RA+ cells were left out of the naive CD8 fraction, which was CD45RO-negative and positively selected for CCR7. The sequenced material came from naive CD8+ T cells sorted from blood. These receptors all come from a young man in good health.

The gene calls are TRBV4-1 and TRBJ2-7; D might be TRBD1 (5 bases). CDR3 size: 15 residues. In germline, CDR1 is MGHRA, CDR2 YSYEKL. V shed 0 bases and J shed 4 bases, with 13 bases lying between them. This chain's CDR3 is CASSQDREGSYEQYF. The CDR3 DNA is TGCGCCAGCAGCCAAGACAGGGAAGGATCGTACGAGCAGTACTTC.

This clone was recorded a few times. The chain uses TRBV15 and TRBJ1-2; D is unclear. Germline CDR1 LNHNV, CDR2 YYDKDF (reference sequence). Trimming cost V 3 bases and J 4 bases, with 18 bases left between them. The CDR3 has 16 residues. The CDR3 reads CATSRSVEGFGYGYTF. CDR3 nucleotide sequence: TGTGCCACCAGCAGGTCCGTTGAGGGATTCGGCTATGGCTACACCTTC.

Comment on this clone: The sample contains more than one DNA sequence encoding this CDR3. This sequence joins TRBV5-6 and TRBJ2-1; the match to TRBD2 covers 12 bases. The V segment lost 4 bases and the J segment 6 bases; nucleotides outside the gene matches: 5. The CDR3 sequence is 15 residues long. The germline CDR1 and CDR2 sequences are SGHDT and YYEEEE. The CDR3 bases are TGTGCCAGCAGCCTCGGACTAGCGGGGAGCAATGAGCAGTTCTTC. Protein sequence: CASSLGLAGSNEQFF.

The rearrangement joins TRBV27 to TRBJ1-5; TRBD1 agrees at 11 bases. V was pared by 9 bases and J by 10 bases, with 8 bases of the junction left unmatched. The CDR3 has 13 residues. Germline-derived CDR1 and CDR2 are MNHEY and SMNVEV (reference sequence). CDR3 sequence reads: CASRGTGGSPQHF. The CDR3 DNA is TGTGCCAGTCGCGGGACAGGGGGATCACCCCAGCATTTT.

The J gene is TRBJ2-3, the V gene TRBV28; 13 nucleotides line up with TRBD2. Unmatched junction bases numbered 10, after V lost 6 bases and J lost 1 base. The CDR3 totals 18 residues. CDR1 MDHEN and CDR2 SYDVKM come from the germline V gene. In nucleotides, the CDR3 is TGTGCCAGCAGCCCGACCGGGACTAGCGGGGAGGGCACAGATACGCAGTATTTT. Protein: CASSPTGTSGEGTDTQYF.

The CDR3: CASSQLAAGGTDTQYF. The CDR3 DNA reads as TGTGCCAGCAGCCAATTGGCAGCGGGAGGGACAGATACGCAGTATTTT. V and J are TRBV7-8 and TRBJ2-3; 10 positions match TRBD2. The V gene's germline CDR1 is SGHVS and CDR2 FQNEAQ. The junction had 8 bases not matched to a gene; V was cut back by 5 bases and J by 3 bases. The CDR3 totals 16 residues.

This chain joins TRBV2 and TRBJ2-7, with TRBD1 as a possible D gene (6 bases). The germline gives CDR1 SNHLY, CDR2 FYNNEI. V was trimmed by 1 base and J by 10 bases, leaving 11 bases between them. The CDR3 covers 12 residues. The CDR3 sequence is CASSEVRDNQYF. The CDR3 DNA reads TGTGCCAGCAGTGAAGTTAGGGACAATCAGTACTTC.

The chain couples TRBV5-5 to TRBJ2-7, with 8 bases matching TRBD2. The germline V gene has CDR1 SGHKS and CDR2 YYEKEE (reference sequence). Unmatched junction bases numbered 11, after V lost 0 bases and J lost 3 bases. The CDR3 has 17 residues. DNA of the CDR3: TGTGCCAGCAGCTTGGTCATAGGCGGGAGGTTTAACTACGAGCAGTACTTC. Translation gives CASSLVIGGRFNYEQYF.

This chain connects TRBV19 to TRBJ2-2; 8 bases fit TRBD1. Looked up from germline, CDR1 is LNHDA and CDR2 is SQIVND (reference sequence). With 7 bases clipped from V and 0 bases from J, the junction kept 7 bases outside the gene matches. This CDR3 is 16 amino acids long. CDR3 residues: CASTSPRGPNTGELFF. The CDR3 coding sequence is TGTGCCAGTACCTCCCCCAGGGGGCCGAACACCGGGGAGCTGTTTTTT.

CDR3: CASSEMTGFNEQFF. DNA of the CDR3: TGTGCCAGCAGTGAAATGACAGGGTTTAATGAGCAGTTCTTC. The chain employs TRBV6-1 and TRBJ2-1, with 7 nucleotides matching TRBD1. The CDR3 has 14 amino acids. V shed 2 bases and J 7 bases; nucleotides not matched to a gene: 5. Looked up from germline, CDR1 is MNHNS and CDR2 is SASEGT.

This chain joins TRBV6-5 and TRBJ2-6; 8 nucleotides agree with TRBD1. CDR1 is MNHEY, CDR2 SVGAGI, per germline. V lost 4 bases to trimming and J lost 2 bases; unmatched junction nucleotides: 4. The CDR3 consists of 16 residues. The DNA of the CDR3 is TGTGCCAGCAGTTTCAACAGGGGGGCTGGGGCCAACGTCCTGACTTTC. The encoded protein is CASSFNRGAGANVLTF.

The V and J genes are TRBV7-9 and TRBJ2-7; D unclear. CDR3 length: 12 residues. The germline CDR1 and CDR2 sequences are SEHNR and FQNEAQ (reference sequence). Trimming shortened V by 5 bases and J by 2 bases, and 7 bases separated the two germline ends. CDR3: CASSGIAYEQYF. The CDR3, as DNA: TGTGCCAGCAGCGGAATAGCCTACGAGCAGTACTTC.

Points on this clone: Distinct nucleotide sequences in the sample also encode this CDR3. This chain connects TRBV6-5 to TRBJ2-7, with D maybe TRBD1 (6 bases). Germline-derived CDR1 and CDR2 are MNHEY and SVGAGI. The CDR3 has 13 residues. V lost 2 bases to trimming and J lost 2 bases, with 7 bases between them. As DNA, the CDR3 is TGTGCCAGCAGTTACCGGACAGCCTACGAGCAGTACTTC. As protein: CASSYRTAYEQYF.

The chain joins TRBV2 to TRBJ2-5; 15 bases are shared with TRBD2. Trimming removed 4 bases from V and 4 bases from J; junction bases left unmatched: 4. This CDR3 has 16 amino acids. Germline V lookup: CDR1 SNHLY, CDR2 FYNNEI. CDR3 DNA sequence: TGTGCCAGCAGTGCCCGGACTAGCGGGAGGGGAGAGACCCAGTACTTC. Translation gives CASSARTSGRGETQYF.

The CDR3 sequence: CAWKGFGDTQYF. The DNA of the CDR3 is TGTGCCTGGAAGGGGTTCGGGGATACGCAGTATTTT. This chain links TRBV30 with TRBJ2-3; D possibly corresponds to TRBD1 (5 bases). V lost 4 bases to trimming and J lost 6 bases, with 11 bases between them. The CDR3 covers 12 residues. In germline, CDR1 is GTSNPN, CDR2 SVGIG (reference sequence). Based on the CDR3 plus reference TRBV30 and TRBJ2-3, the full variable domain is SQTIHQWPATLVQPVGSPLSLECTVEGTSNPNLYWYRQAAGRGLQLLFYSVGIGQISSEVPQNLSASRPQDRQFILSSKKLLLSDSGFYLCAWKGFGDTQYFGPGTRLTVL.

The CDR3 nucleotides are TGTGCCAGCACCGAGGGGGGGAGGTTCGCCGGAGCTTTCTTT. The encoded protein is CASTEGGRFAGAFF. The J gene is TRBJ1-1, the V gene TRBV6-5; D possibly corresponds to TRBD1 (6 bases). Germline loops: CDR1 MNHEY, CDR2 SVGAGI. Between the trimmed V and J ends, which lost 7 bases and 10 bases, there was a span of 22 bases. This CDR3 is 14 amino acids long.

V usage is TRBV6-5 and J usage is TRBJ2-7; D unclear. The CDR3 is 15 residues long. In germline, CDR1 is MNHEY, CDR2 SVGAGI. V lost 3 bases to trimming and J lost 4 bases, with 16 bases between them. The CDR3 here is CASSYGLHPSYEQYF. The CDR3 nucleotides are TGTGCCAGCAGTTATGGTTTGCACCCCTCGTACGAGCAGTACTTC.